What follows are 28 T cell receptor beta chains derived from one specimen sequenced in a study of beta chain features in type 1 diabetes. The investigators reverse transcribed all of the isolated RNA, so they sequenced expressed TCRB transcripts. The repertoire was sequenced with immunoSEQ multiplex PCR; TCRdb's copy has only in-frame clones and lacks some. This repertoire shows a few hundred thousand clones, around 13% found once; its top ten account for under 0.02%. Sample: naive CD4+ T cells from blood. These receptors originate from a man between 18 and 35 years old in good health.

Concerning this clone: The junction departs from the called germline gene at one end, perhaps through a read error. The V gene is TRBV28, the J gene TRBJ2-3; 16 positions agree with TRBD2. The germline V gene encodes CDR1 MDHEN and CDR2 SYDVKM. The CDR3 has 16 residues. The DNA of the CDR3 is TGTGCCAGCAGTTTACAACCGGGACTAGCGGGAGGGCCCCTCCGTTTT. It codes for CASSLQPGLAGGPLRF.

CDR3 sequence reads: CASRGQLTGNTIYF. The CDR3 region has the DNA TGCGCCAGCAGGGGACAGTTGACTGGAAACACCATATATTTT. V usage is TRBV5-1 and J usage is TRBJ1-3; 7 bases fit TRBD1. There are 14 residues in the CDR3. The germline V gene encodes CDR1 SGHRS and CDR2 YFSETQ. V was clipped by 5 bases and J by 2 bases; unmatched bases: 4.

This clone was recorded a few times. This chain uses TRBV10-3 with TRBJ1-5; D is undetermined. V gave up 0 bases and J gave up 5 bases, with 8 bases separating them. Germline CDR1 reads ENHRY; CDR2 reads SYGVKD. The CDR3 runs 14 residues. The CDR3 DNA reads TGTGCCATCAGTGAGTCGATCGGGGATCAGCCCCAGCATTTT. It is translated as CAISESIGDQPQHF.

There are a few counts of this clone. The DNA for the CDR3 is TGTGCCAGCAGCTTGAGGCCAAGGAACACTGAAGCTTTCTTT. Its protein is CASSLRPRNTEAFF. The V and J genes are TRBV7-2 and TRBJ1-1; D not resolved. The V gene lost 3 bases and the J gene lost 1 base, with 9 bases spanning the gap. CDR1 and CDR2 (germline): SGHTA, FQGNSA. The CDR3 is made up of 14 amino acids. The entire variable domain, with the rest obtained from reference TRBV7-2 and TRBJ1-1, is as follows: GAGVSQSPSNKVTEKGKDVELRCDPISGHTALYWYRQSLGQGLEFLIYFQGNSAPDKSGLPSDRFSAERTGGSVSTLTIQRTQQEDSAVYLCASSLRPRNTEAFFGQGTRLTVV.

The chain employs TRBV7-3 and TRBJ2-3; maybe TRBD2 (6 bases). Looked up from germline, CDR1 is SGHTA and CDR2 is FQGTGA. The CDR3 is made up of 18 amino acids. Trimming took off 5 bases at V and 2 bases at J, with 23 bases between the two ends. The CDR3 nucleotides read TGTGCCAGCAGCCCCCCGGTTTGGAGCGGGCGATTCACAGATACGCAGTATTTT. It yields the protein CASSPPVWSGRFTDTQYF. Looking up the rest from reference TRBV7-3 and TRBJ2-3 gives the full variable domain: GAGVSQTPSNKVTEKGKYVELRCDPISGHTALYWYRQSLGQGPEFLIYFQGTGAADDSGLPNDRFFAVRPEGSVSTLKIQRTERGDSAVYLCASSPPVWSGRFTDTQYFGPGTRLTVL.

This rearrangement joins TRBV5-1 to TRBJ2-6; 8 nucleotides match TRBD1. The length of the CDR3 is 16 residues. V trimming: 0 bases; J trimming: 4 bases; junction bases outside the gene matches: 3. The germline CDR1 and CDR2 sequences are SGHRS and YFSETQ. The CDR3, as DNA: TGCGCCAGCAGCTTGGCAGGGGGCACAGGGGCCAACGTCCTGACTTTC. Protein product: CASSLAGGTGANVLTF.

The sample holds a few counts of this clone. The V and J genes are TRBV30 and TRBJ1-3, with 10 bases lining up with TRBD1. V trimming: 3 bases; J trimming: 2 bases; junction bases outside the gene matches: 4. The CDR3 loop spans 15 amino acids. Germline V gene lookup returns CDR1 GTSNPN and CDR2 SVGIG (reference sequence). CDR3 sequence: CAWSLTGGTGNTIYF. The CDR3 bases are TGTGCCTGGAGCCTGACAGGGGGCACTGGAAACACCATATATTTT. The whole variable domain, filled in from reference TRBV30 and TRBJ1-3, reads SQTIHQWPATLVQPVGSPLSLECTVEGTSNPNLYWYRQAAGRGLQLLFYSVGIGQISSEVPQNLSASRPQDRQFILSSKKLLLSDSGFYLCAWSLTGGTGNTIYFGEGSWLTVV.

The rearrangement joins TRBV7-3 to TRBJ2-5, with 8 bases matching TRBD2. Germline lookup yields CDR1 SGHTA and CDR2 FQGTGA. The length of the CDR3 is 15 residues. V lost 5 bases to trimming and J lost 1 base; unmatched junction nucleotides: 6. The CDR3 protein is CASSRVAGTQETQYF. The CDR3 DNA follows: TGTGCCAGCAGCAGGGTAGCGGGGACCCAAGAGACCCAGTACTTC.

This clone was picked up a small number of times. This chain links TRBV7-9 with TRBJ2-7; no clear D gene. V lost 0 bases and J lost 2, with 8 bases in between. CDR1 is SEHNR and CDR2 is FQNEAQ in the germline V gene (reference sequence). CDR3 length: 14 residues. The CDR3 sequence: CASSLAGRTYEQYF. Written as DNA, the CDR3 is TGTGCCAGCAGCTTAGCGGGCAGGACCTACGAGCAGTACTTC.

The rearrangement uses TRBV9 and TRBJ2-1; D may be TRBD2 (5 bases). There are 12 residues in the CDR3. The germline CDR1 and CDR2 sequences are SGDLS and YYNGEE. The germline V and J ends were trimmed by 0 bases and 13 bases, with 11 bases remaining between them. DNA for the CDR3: TGTGCCAGCAGCGTAGACGGGGTTCCCCAGTTCTTC. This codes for CASSVDGVPQFF. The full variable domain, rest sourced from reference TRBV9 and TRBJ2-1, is DSGVTQTPKHLITATGQRVTLRCSPRSGDLSVYWYQQSLDQGLQFLIQYYNGEERAKGNILERFSAQQFPDLHSELNLSSLELGDSALYFCASSVDGVPQFFGPGTRLTVL.

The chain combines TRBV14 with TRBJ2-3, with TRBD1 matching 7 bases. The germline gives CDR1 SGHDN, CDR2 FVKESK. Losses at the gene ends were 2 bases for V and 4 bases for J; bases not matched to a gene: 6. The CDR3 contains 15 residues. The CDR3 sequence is CASSQLAGGSDTQYF. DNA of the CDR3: TGTGCCAGCAGCCAACTGGCAGGGGGATCAGATACGCAGTATTTT.

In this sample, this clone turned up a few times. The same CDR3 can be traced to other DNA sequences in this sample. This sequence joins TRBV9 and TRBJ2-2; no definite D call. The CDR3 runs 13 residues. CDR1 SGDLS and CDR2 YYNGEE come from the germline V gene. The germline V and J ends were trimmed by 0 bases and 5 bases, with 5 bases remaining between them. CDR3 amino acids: CASSVDGTGELFF. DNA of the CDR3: TGTGCCAGCAGCGTAGACGGGACCGGGGAGCTGTTTTTT.

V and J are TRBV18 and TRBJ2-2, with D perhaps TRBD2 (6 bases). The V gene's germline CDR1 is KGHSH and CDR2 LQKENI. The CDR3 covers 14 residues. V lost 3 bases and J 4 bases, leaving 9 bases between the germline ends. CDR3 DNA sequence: TGTGCCAGCTCACCGGGGGACTTCACCGGGGAGCTGTTTTTT. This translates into CASSPGDFTGELFF.

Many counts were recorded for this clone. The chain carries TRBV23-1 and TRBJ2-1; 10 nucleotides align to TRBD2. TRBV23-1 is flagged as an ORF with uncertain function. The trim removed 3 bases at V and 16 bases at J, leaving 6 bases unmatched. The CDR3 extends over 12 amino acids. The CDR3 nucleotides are TGCGCCAGCAGTCATCGGGGACTAGCGCTTTTCTTC. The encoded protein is CASSHRGLALFF.

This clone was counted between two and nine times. The CDR3: CASSQAETGDYGYTF. Here the CDR3 DNA reads TGCGCCAGCAGCCAAGCCGAGACAGGGGACTATGGCTACACCTTC. The chain links TRBV4-3 to TRBJ1-2, with 8 bases lining up with TRBD1. Trimming removed 1 base from V and 3 bases from J; junction bases left unmatched: 4. Germline CDR1 reads LGHNA; CDR2 reads YSLEER. The CDR3 has 15 amino acids.

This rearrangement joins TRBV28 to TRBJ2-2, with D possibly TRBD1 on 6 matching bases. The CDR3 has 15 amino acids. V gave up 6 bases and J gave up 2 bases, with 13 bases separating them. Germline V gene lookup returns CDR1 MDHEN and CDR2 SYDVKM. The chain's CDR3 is CASSPAGVNTGELFF. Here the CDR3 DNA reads TGTGCCAGCAGCCCAGCAGGGGTTAACACCGGGGAGCTGTTTTTT.

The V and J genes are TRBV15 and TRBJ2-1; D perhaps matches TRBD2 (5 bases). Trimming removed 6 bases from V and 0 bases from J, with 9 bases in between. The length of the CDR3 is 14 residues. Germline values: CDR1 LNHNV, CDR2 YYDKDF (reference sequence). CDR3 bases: TGTGCCACCAGTTCTAGCTCCTCCTACAATGAGCAGTTCTTC. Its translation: CATSSSSSYNEQFF.

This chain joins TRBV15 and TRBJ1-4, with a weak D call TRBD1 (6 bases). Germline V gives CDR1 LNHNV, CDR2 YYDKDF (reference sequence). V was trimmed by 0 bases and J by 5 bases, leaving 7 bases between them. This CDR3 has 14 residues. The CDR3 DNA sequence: TGTGCCACCAGCAGAGAGCAGGGGAATGAAAAACTGTTTTTT. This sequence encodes CATSREQGNEKLFF.

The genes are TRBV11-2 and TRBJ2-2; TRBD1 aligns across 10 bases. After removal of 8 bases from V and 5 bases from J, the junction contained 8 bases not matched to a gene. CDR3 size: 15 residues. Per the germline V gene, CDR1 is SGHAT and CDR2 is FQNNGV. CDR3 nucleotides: TGTGCCAGCGGCCGGACAGGGGGAAAAACCGGGGAGCTGTTTTTT. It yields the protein CASGRTGGKTGELFF.

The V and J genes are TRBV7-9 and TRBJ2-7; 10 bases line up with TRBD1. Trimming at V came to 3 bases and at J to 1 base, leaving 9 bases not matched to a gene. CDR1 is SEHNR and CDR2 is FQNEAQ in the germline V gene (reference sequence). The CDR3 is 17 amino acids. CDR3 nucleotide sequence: TGTGCCAGCAGCTTTCCCGGACAGGGGGTCAGGTCCTACGAGCAGTACTTC. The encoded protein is CASSFPGQGVRSYEQYF.

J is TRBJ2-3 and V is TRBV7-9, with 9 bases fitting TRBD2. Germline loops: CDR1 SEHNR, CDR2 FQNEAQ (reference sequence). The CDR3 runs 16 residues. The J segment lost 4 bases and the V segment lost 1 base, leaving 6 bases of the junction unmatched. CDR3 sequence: CASSLGAAGGPDTQYF. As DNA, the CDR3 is TGTGCCAGCAGCTTAGGTGCGGCGGGGGGGCCAGATACGCAGTATTTT.

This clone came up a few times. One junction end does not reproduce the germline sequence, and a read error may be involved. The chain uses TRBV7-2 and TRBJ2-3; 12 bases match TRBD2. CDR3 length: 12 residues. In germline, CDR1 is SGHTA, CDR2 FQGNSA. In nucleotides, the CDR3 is TGTGCCAGCAGGCAAACTAGCGGGAGGTTAGGTTTT. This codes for CASRQTSGRLGF.

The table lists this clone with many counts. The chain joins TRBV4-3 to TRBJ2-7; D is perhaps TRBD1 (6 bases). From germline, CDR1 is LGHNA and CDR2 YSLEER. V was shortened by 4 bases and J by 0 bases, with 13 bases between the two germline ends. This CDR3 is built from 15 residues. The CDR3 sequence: CASSPRGGSSYEQYF. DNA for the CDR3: TGCGCCAGCAGCCCCCGAGGGGGAAGCTCCTACGAGCAGTACTTC.

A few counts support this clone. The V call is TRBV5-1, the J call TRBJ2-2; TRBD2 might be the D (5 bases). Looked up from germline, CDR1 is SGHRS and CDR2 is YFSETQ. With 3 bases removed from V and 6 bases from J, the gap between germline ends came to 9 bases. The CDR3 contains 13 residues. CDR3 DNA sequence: TGCGCCAGCAGCTCCGGAGGCCCCGGGGAGCTGTTTTTT. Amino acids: CASSSGGPGELFF.

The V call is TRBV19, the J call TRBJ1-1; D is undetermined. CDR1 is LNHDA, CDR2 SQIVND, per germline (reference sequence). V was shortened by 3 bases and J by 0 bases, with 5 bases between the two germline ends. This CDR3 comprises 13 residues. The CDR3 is CASSIGMNTEAFF. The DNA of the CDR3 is TGTGCCAGTAGTATCGGGATGAACACTGAAGCTTTCTTT.

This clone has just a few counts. The DNA for the CDR3 is TGTGCCAGCAGCCACAGGGCGGGCGGGGAGCTGTTTTTT. It encodes CASSHRAGGELFF. This chain links TRBV6-5 with TRBJ2-2; TRBD1 is a possible D gene (6 bases). Between the trimmed V and J ends, which lost 6 bases and 7 bases, there was a span of 12 bases. This CDR3 spans 13 amino acids. CDR1 and CDR2 (germline): MNHEY, SVGAGI.

CDR3 region: CASSLTTGGDEKLFF. The CDR3 nucleotides read TGTGCCAGCAGCCTCACTACAGGGGGTGATGAAAAACTGTTTTTT. The chain recombines TRBV7-9 with TRBJ1-4, with 8 bases that match TRBD1. CDR3 length: 15 amino acids. Losses at the gene ends were 5 bases for V and 6 bases for J; bases not matched to a gene: 8. Germline-derived CDR1 and CDR2 are SEHNR and FQNEAQ (reference sequence).

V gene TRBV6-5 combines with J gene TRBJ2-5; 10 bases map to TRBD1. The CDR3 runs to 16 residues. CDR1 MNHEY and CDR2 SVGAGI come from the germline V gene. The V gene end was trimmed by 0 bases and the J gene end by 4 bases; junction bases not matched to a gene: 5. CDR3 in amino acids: CASSYSDRGLLETQYF. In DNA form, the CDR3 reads TGTGCCAGCAGTTACTCCGACAGGGGGCTGCTAGAGACCCAGTACTTC.